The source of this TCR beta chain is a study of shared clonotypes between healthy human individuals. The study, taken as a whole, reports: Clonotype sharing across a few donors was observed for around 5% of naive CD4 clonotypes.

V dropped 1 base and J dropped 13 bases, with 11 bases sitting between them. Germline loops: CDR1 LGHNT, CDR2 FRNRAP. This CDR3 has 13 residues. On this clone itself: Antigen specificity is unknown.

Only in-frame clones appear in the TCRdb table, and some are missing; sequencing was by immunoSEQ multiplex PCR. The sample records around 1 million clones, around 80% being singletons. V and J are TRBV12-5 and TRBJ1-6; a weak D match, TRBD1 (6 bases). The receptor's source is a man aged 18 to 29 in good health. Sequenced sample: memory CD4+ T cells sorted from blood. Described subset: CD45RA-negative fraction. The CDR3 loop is CASGLEQGGPLHF. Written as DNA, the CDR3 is TGTGCTAGTGGTTTGGAACAGGGAGGTCCCCTCCACTTT. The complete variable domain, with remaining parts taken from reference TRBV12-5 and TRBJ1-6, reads DARVTQTPRHKVTEMGQEVTMRCQPILGHNTVFWYRQTMMQGLELLAYFRNRAPLDDSGMPKDRFSAEMPDATLATLKIQPSEPRDSAVYFCASGLEQGGPLHFGNGTRLTVT.